These 27 T cell receptor beta chains were sequenced from one sample in a study of a mutant IDH1 vaccine in newly diagnosed glioma. Generated by immunoSEQ multiplex PCR, the TCRdb table keeps only in-frame clones and is missing some. The table has about 72,000 clones, approximately 84% seen once. Their recognized antigens are unknown. Regarding time point: week 35, safety follow-up. It was 300 ug of mutant IDH1 20-mer peptide that made up each vaccine dose, given with topical imiquimod. The input for sequencing was PBMCs, taken from a glioma patient whose treatment included an IDH1 peptide vaccine. The receptors stem from a man younger than 30 with glioma.

This clone was observed a single time. The V gene is TRBV19, the J gene TRBJ2-3; 12 nucleotides line up with TRBD1. CDR1 is LNHDA and CDR2 is SQIVND in the germline V gene (reference sequence). With V trimmed by 0 bases and J by 5 bases, 3 bases remained unmatched. CDR3 length: 16 residues. For the CDR3, the DNA is TGTGCCAGTAGTATAGACCGGGACAGGGGGCAAGATACGCAGTATTTT. It is translated as CASSIDRDRGQDTQYF.

The J gene is TRBJ1-2, the V gene TRBV6-5; no clear D gene. Germline CDR1 MNHEY, CDR2 SVGAGI. The germline V and J ends were trimmed by 0 bases and 2 bases, with 10 bases remaining between them. This CDR3 has 15 residues. CDR3 amino acids: CASSYSTASNYGYTF. Written as DNA, the CDR3 is TGTGCCAGCAGTTACTCAACCGCGAGCAACTATGGCTACACCTTC.

The chain has TRBV11-2 and TRBJ2-7; no clear D. Looked up from germline, CDR1 is SGHAT and CDR2 is FQNNGV. The CDR3 covers 13 residues. The V end was cut by 5 bases, the J end by 3 bases, with 11 bases between. The CDR3 coding sequence is TGTGCCAGCAGCAAAGGCCACCTCTACGAGCAGTACTTC. Residues: CASSKGHLYEQYF. Variable domain in full (rest from reference TRBV11-2 and TRBJ2-7): EAGVAQSPRYKIIEKRQSVAFWCNPISGHATLYWYQQILGQGPKLLIQFQNNGVVDDSQLPKDRFSAERLKGVDSTLKIQPAKLEDSAVYLCASSKGHLYEQYFGPGTRLTVT.

V and J are TRBV11-1 and TRBJ2-7; D is possibly TRBD2 (5 bases). V was clipped by 1 base and J by 6 bases, with 13 bases between them. Germline V gives CDR1 SGHAT, CDR2 FQDESV (reference sequence). The CDR3 totals 14 residues. The CDR3: CASSLGSPGGEQYF. CDR3 nucleotide sequence: TGTGCCAGCAGCTTAGGCTCTCCAGGAGGCGAGCAGTACTTC.

The V gene is TRBV7-3, the J gene TRBJ1-1; the D gene is possibly TRBD1 (6 bases). There are 16 residues in the CDR3. From germline, CDR1 is SGHTA and CDR2 FQGTGA. Trimming cost V 5 bases and J 5 bases, with 21 bases left between them. CDR3 coding DNA: TGTGCCAGCAGCAAGGGACAACGTACCAGGGAAACTGAAGCTTTCTTT. It translates to CASSKGQRTRETEAFF. The full variable domain, with the rest looked up from reference TRBV7-3 and TRBJ1-1, is GAGVSQTPSNKVTEKGKYVELRCDPISGHTALYWYRQSLGQGPEFLIYFQGTGAADDSGLPNDRFFAVRPEGSVSTLKIQRTERGDSAVYLCASSKGQRTRETEAFFGQGTRLTVV.

A few counts support this clone. The V call is TRBV10-3, the J call TRBJ1-1; a possible D gene is TRBD1 (5 bases). The CDR3 covers 16 residues. Germline V gene sequence: CDR1 ENHRY, CDR2 SYGVKD. Trimming removed 6 bases at V and 1 base at J, with 18 bases between. The CDR3 region has the DNA TGTGCCATCAGGGGACCCTCCACGGGTGGGAACACTGAAGCTTTCTTT. Amino acid sequence: CAIRGPSTGGNTEAFF.

The genes are TRBV5-6 and TRBJ1-2; D remains ambiguous. This CDR3 is 15 amino acids long. Between the trimmed V and J ends, which lost 4 bases and 4 bases, there was a span of 17 bases. Germline V lookup: CDR1 SGHDT, CDR2 YYEEEE. The CDR3 is CASSPPGEILYGYTF. CDR3 DNA sequence: TGTGCCAGCAGCCCCCCCGGGGAGATTCTCTATGGCTACACCTTC.

The chain is built from TRBV5-6 and TRBJ2-3, with D tentatively TRBD1 or TRBD2 (6 bases each). Germline-derived CDR1 and CDR2 are SGHDT and YYEEEE. Trimming removed 4 bases from V and 3 bases from J, with 12 bases in between. The CDR3 totals 14 residues. The CDR3 protein is CASSRRGGTDTQYF. CDR3 bases: TGTGCCAGCAGCCGTCGAGGGGGGACAGATACGCAGTATTTT. Full variable domain (remainder filled in from reference TRBV5-6 and TRBJ2-3): DAGVTQSPTHLIKTRGQQVTLRCSPKSGHDTVSWYQQALGQGPQFIFQYYEEEERQRGNFPDRFSGHQFPNYSSELNVNALLLGDSALYLCASSRRGGTDTQYFGPGTRLTVL.

Comment on this clone: One junction end does not reproduce the germline sequence, and a read error may be involved. This chain joins TRBV4-3 and TRBJ1-4, with TRBD1 matching 9 bases. Germline CDR1 and CDR2: LGHNA and YSLEER. The CDR3 extends over 12 amino acids. In DNA form, the CDR3 reads TGCGCCAGCAGCCAACATGGACAGGGGCCCCTTTTT. Its protein is CASSQHGQGPLF.

The sample holds one count of this clone. The chain combines TRBV15 with TRBJ1-5; D is unresolved. Germline assignment: CDR1 LNHNV and CDR2 YYDKDF (reference sequence). V lost 0 bases, J lost 3 bases, and 12 bases lay in between. This CDR3 has 16 residues. The CDR3 spells CATSREGGQANQPQHF. The CDR3 DNA reads as TGTGCCACCAGCAGAGAAGGAGGGCAGGCCAATCAGCCCCAGCATTTT.

The chain links TRBV7-9 to TRBJ2-5; D is unresolved. The CDR3 runs to 14 residues. V gave up 2 bases and J gave up 9 bases, with 16 bases separating them. Germline V gene data show CDR1 as SEHNR and CDR2 as FQNEAQ (reference sequence). The CDR3 DNA follows: TGTGCCAGCAGCTTATCCCCCCAAGAGATTCCCCAGTACTTC. It is translated as CASSLSPQEIPQYF.

This clone appeared once. The chain recombines TRBV9 with TRBJ1-2; 10 bases are shared with TRBD1. V gave up 4 bases and J gave up 6 bases; unmatched junction bases: 27. Germline-derived CDR1 and CDR2 are SGDLS and YYNGEE. This CDR3 spans 21 amino acids. The DNA for the CDR3 is TGTGCCAGCAGCCCATTTTGGGGACAGGGGTCCGGGAAGCCCTTGCGAAATGGCTACACCTTC. The encoded protein is CASSPFWGQGSGKPLRNGYTF. Filled out from reference TRBV9 and TRBJ1-2, the complete variable domain reads DSGVTQTPKHLITATGQRVTLRCSPRSGDLSVYWYQQSLDQGLQFLIQYYNGEERAKGNILERFSAQQFPDLHSELNLSSLELGDSALYFCASSPFWGQGSGKPLRNGYTFGSGTRLTVV.

The V and J genes are TRBV30 and TRBJ1-2; no definite D call. Germline assignment: CDR1 GTSNPN and CDR2 SVGIG (reference sequence). CDR3 size: 16 residues. V was cut by 4 bases and J by 4 bases, with 22 bases left in between. The CDR3 DNA sequence: TGTGCCTGGACCTCCCTATGGGCAGAGCCGTCCTATGGCTACACCTTC. It translates to CAWTSLWAEPSYGYTF.

In its sample, this clone was seen a few times. The chain combines TRBV19 with TRBJ2-3, with TRBD2 matching over 12 bases. Trimming removed 3 bases from V and 4 bases from J; junction bases left unmatched: 2. The CDR3 totals 15 residues. The germline V gene has CDR1 LNHDA and CDR2 SQIVND (reference sequence). Here the CDR3 reads CASSMTSGGADTQYF. CDR3 DNA: TGTGCCAGTAGTATGACTAGCGGGGGCGCAGATACGCAGTATTTT.

The chain employs TRBV27 and TRBJ1-6; tentatively, D is TRBD1 (6 bases). The V and J ends lost 2 bases and 5 bases respectively, with 16 bases between them. This CDR3 has 17 amino acids. Germline-derived CDR1 and CDR2 are MNHEY and SMNVEV (reference sequence). Here the CDR3 reads CASSLHRYPGDNSPLHF. The CDR3 DNA sequence: TGTGCCAGCAGTTTACACAGGTATCCAGGGGATAATTCACCCCTCCACTTT.

The V call is TRBV30, the J call TRBJ2-5, with unresolved D. The CDR3 spans 13 residues. CDR1 and CDR2 from the germline V gene are GTSNPN and SVGIG (reference sequence). Trimming took off 2 bases at V and 4 bases at J, with 11 bases between the two ends. The CDR3 nucleotides are TGTGCCTGGAGTCTCGGGCCCCGAGAGACCCAGTACTTC. Encoded protein: CAWSLGPRETQYF.

The V gene is TRBV7-9, the J gene TRBJ2-5; the D gene is possibly TRBD1 (5 bases). The length of the CDR3 is 15 residues. V was cut by 5 bases and J by 2 bases, with 15 bases left in between. Germline V gene data show CDR1 as SEHNR and CDR2 as FQNEAQ (reference sequence). CDR3 sequence (DNA): TGTGCCAGCAGCCCACGGCAGGGCACACAAGAGACCCAGTACTTC. Translation gives CASSPRQGTQETQYF.

CDR3 region: CASSPGQGAVQPQHF. CDR3 in DNA: TGTGCCAGCAGCCCGGGACAGGGGGCGGTTCAGCCCCAGCATTTT. This chain uses TRBV7-9 with TRBJ1-5, with 12 bases matching TRBD1. Germline lookup yields CDR1 SEHNR and CDR2 FQNEAQ (reference sequence). This CDR3 has 15 amino acids. V trimming: 5 bases; J trimming: 6 bases; junction bases outside the gene matches: 5. Complete variable domain (other parts from reference TRBV7-9 and TRBJ1-5): DTGVSQNPRHKITKRGQNVTFRCDPISEHNRLYWYRQTLGQGPEFLTYFQNEAQLEKSRLLSDRFSAERPKGSFSTLEIQRTEQGDSAMYLCASSPGQGAVQPQHFGDGTRLSIL.

The CDR3 reads CASSSPRTGIHGYTF. The CDR3 bases are TGTGCCAGCAGTTCACCCCGGACAGGGATCCATGGCTACACCTTC. The chain combines TRBV6-5 with TRBJ1-2, with 8 positions matching TRBD1. CDR1 is MNHEY and CDR2 is SVGAGI in the germline V gene. Trimming at V came to 4 bases and at J to 6 bases, leaving 10 bases not matched to a gene. The CDR3 length is 15 residues.

The CDR3 DNA follows: TGTGCCTGGACGGGTTTCCGCGGGGAGCTGTTTTTT. As protein: CAWTGFRGELFF. The rearrangement uses TRBV30 and TRBJ2-2; D is undetermined. This CDR3 spans 12 amino acids. V was trimmed by 4 bases and J by 7 bases, leaving 10 bases between them. Germline values: CDR1 GTSNPN, CDR2 SVGIG (reference sequence).

The chain combines TRBV18 with TRBJ1-2, with D tentatively TRBD1 (5 bases). The CDR3 contains 16 residues. CDR1 and CDR2 (germline): KGHSH, LQKENI. V was pared by 3 bases and J by 3 bases, with 17 bases between. The CDR3 coding sequence is TGTGCCAGCTCACCCAGCCTCCGACAGACAGACTATGGCTACACCTTC. Translating it yields CASSPSLRQTDYGYTF.

The rearrangement joins TRBV4-2 to TRBJ2-1; 7 bases are shared with TRBD1. V lost 5 bases, J lost 4 bases, and 11 bases stayed unmatched. The germline V gene has CDR1 LGHNA and CDR2 YNFKEQ. The CDR3 is made up of 16 amino acids. The CDR3 loop is CASSSIGQAKYNEQFF. For the CDR3, the DNA is TGTGCCAGCAGCTCGATCGGACAGGCAAAATACAATGAGCAGTTCTTC.

DNA for the CDR3: TGTGCCAGCAGCCCTTCGAGGACAGCGACCTATGGCTACACCTTC. Encoded protein: CASSPSRTATYGYTF. This chain connects TRBV7-2 to TRBJ1-2, with a weak D call TRBD1 (6 bases). From germline, CDR1 is SGHTA and CDR2 FQGNSA. This CDR3 spans 15 amino acids. V lost 5 bases, J lost 4 bases, and 17 bases lay in between.

The CDR3 region is CASSVRGASTDTQYF. The DNA for the CDR3 is TGTGCCAGCAGCGTAAGGGGAGCTAGCACAGATACGCAGTATTTT. The chain carries TRBV9 and TRBJ2-3; possibly TRBD1 or TRBD2 for D (5 bases each). The V gene's germline CDR1 is SGDLS and CDR2 YYNGEE. Trimming took off 1 base at V and 0 bases at J, with 9 bases between the two ends. The length of the CDR3 is 15 residues.

The V gene is TRBV19, the J gene TRBJ2-3, with D unresolved. V lost 6 bases to trimming and J lost 4 bases, with 26 bases between them. CDR3 length: 18 residues. Germline CDR1 LNHDA, CDR2 SQIVND (reference sequence). CDR3 sequence: CASRGVSRANGRADTQYF. Here the CDR3 DNA reads TGTGCCAGTAGAGGAGTCTCCAGAGCGAACGGACGGGCAGATACGCAGTATTTT.

The chain links TRBV7-2 to TRBJ1-3, with D perhaps TRBD1 (5 bases). Trimming pared 2 bases from V and 0 bases from J, leaving 8 bases between. CDR1 and CDR2 from the germline V gene are SGHTA and FQGNSA. The CDR3 covers 15 residues. CDR3 protein: CASSLRGGSGNTIYF. The CDR3 DNA reads TGTGCCAGCAGCTTACGGGGGGGCTCTGGAAACACCATATATTTT. The full variable domain, rest sourced from reference TRBV7-2 and TRBJ1-3, is GAGVSQSPSNKVTEKGKDVELRCDPISGHTALYWYRQSLGQGLEFLIYFQGNSAPDKSGLPSDRFSAERTGGSVSTLTIQRTQQEDSAVYLCASSLRGGSGNTIYFGEGSWLTVV.

V usage is TRBV4-1 and J usage is TRBJ1-1; D is ambiguous. CDR1 is MGHRA and CDR2 is YSYEKL in the germline V gene. The CDR3 is 13 residues long. The V end lost 1 base, the J end lost 3 bases, and 6 bases lay between the germline ends. CDR3 loop: CASSQAEDTEAFF. DNA of the CDR3: TGCGCCAGCAGCCAAGCGGAGGACACTGAAGCTTTCTTT.